The next 5 T cell receptor beta chains were all read from a single sample in a study of somatic mutations in cytotoxic T cells in rheumatoid arthritis. TCRdb's copy holds only in-frame clones and misses some; the assay was immunoSEQ multiplex PCR. In the table there are roughly 16,000 clones, 60% to 80% of which are singletons. The specimen sequenced was CD8+ T cells sorted from blood. The receptors stem from an adult with rheumatoid arthritis.

The chain couples TRBV2 to TRBJ1-1; D gene uncertain. CDR1 SNHLY and CDR2 FYNNEI come from the germline V gene. The CDR3 covers 13 residues. V was clipped by 4 bases and J by 8 bases, with 14 bases between them. DNA for the CDR3: TGTGCCAGCAGTGTTAGCGAAATCAGGGAAGCTTTCTTT. Amino acids: CASSVSEIREAFF. The full variable domain, rest sourced from reference TRBV2 and TRBJ1-1, is EPEVTQTPSHQVTQMGQEVILRCVPISNHLYFYWYRQILGQKVEFLVSFYNNEISEKSEIFDDQFSVERPDGSNFTLKIRSTKLEDSAMYFCASSVSEIREAFFGQGTRLTVV.

The chain employs TRBV27 and TRBJ1-4; a possible D gene is TRBD1 (5 bases). The CDR3 consists of 13 residues. Trimming stripped 5 bases from V and 9 bases from J, with 13 bases between. Germline CDR1 MNHEY, CDR2 SMNVEV (reference sequence). For the CDR3, the DNA is TGTGCCAGCAGTGAAACAGGAACTCAAAAACTGTTTTTT. Protein sequence: CASSETGTQKLFF.

The rearrangement links TRBV9 to TRBJ2-3; D gene unclear. V dropped 0 bases and J dropped 8 bases, with 10 bases sitting between them. The germline V gene encodes CDR1 SGDLS and CDR2 YYNGEE. This CDR3 comprises 13 residues. CDR3 region: CASSVGSPGTQYF. The DNA for the CDR3 is TGTGCCAGCAGCGTAGGTAGCCCTGGTACGCAGTATTTT.

CDR3 bases: TGTGCCAGCAGCGCCGCTCGGGGGGCCGATGAGCAGTTCTTC. Protein sequence: CASSAARGADEQFF. The J gene is TRBJ2-1, the V gene TRBV9; TRBD2 might be the D (7 bases). With 3 bases removed from V and 8 bases from J, the gap between germline ends came to 15 bases. Per the germline V gene, CDR1 is SGDLS and CDR2 is YYNGEE. The CDR3 has 14 residues.

The CDR3, as DNA: TGTGCCAGCAGCTTGTCCGCTAGCGACTACAATGAGCAGTTCTTC. Protein: CASSLSASDYNEQFF. The rearrangement joins TRBV5-5 to TRBJ2-1, with a weak D call TRBD2 (6 bases). Germline assignment: CDR1 SGHKS and CDR2 YYEKEE (reference sequence). There are 15 residues in the CDR3. Trimming removed 1 base at V and 3 bases at J, with 11 bases between.